The entry below describes one T cell receptor beta chain. The data derive from a study of cytomegalovirus exposure and HLA in healthy donors. The PCR was carried out with 60 Vbeta primers and 13 Jbeta primers. Libraries were prepared by immunoSEQ multiplex PCR; TCRdb keeps only in-frame clonotypes and omits some of them. The repertoire holds roughly 170,000 clones, with less than 90% as singletons. Donors consisted of healthy bone marrow donors. Germline V gene lookup returns CDR1 MRHNA and CDR2 SNTAGT. V was cut by 2 bases and J by 2 bases, with 10 bases left in between. The CDR3 covers 15 residues. The V and J genes are TRBV6-4 and TRBJ2-1; perhaps TRBD2 as D (7 bases). Sequenced sample: PBMCs. The sequence was collected from a middle-aged man in good health and CMV-seronegative. The CDR3 sequence: CASSDGGAPYNEQFF. The CDR3 coding sequence is TGTGCCAGCAGTGACGGGGGGGCCCCCTACAATGAGCAGTTCTTC.